The TCR beta chain under discussion was sequenced for a study of CD8+ T cells in alopecia areata (dated by TCRdb to 2016 to 2019). Turning to the overall study: Treated patients were enrolled in an open-label pilot trial of oral tofacitinib, 5 to 10 mg twice daily, for moderate-to-severe alopecia areata. Tofacitinib was administered for 6 to 18 months, and 6 months of follow-up off drug were then conducted to assess delayed response and recurrence. High-throughput TCRbeta sequencing was used to examine T cell clonal expansion in alopecia areata in both the C3H/HeJ mouse model and human patients. On the human side, TCRbeta sequencing was run on scalp tissue and on sorted CD4+ and CD8+ peripheral blood T cells from healthy controls and from alopecia areata patients with either patchy or totalis/universalis disease. Tofacitinib-treated patients had biopsies at baseline and at 4 and 24 weeks of treatment, with a later scalp biopsy in several patients. Clonality in the scalp was compared among normal scalp (n=4), patchy alopecia areata scalp (n=8), and alopecia totalis/universalis scalp (n=8). RNA came from the PAXgene miRNA kit for fixed scalp, the miRNeasy kit for PBMCs, and the RNeasy kit for mouse skin. TCRbeta CDR3 regions were amplified by immunoSEQ multiplex PCR with 35 Vbeta forward and 13 Jbeta reverse primers. Overall study outcomes, separate from this receptor: Shared TCR sequences between patients were less evident than in mice, which may be partly attributable to HLA diversity in the patient population. Resident alphabeta T cells in normal human skin are also sequenced, complicating scalp TCR repertoire analysis, unlike mouse skin dominated by gammadelta T cells. Compared with normal scalp, lesional scalp had higher clonality and more expanded CD8+ clones, particularly in alopecia totalis/universalis, a pattern that suggests antigenic drive.

The time point label of this sample denotes: baseline before oral tofacitinib. Lesional scalp punch biopsies and peripheral blood were obtained from alopecia areata patients. PBMCs were isolated by density centrifugation and stained for CD3, CD4 and CD8, and CD4+ and CD8+ T cells were sorted on a FACSAria. From the germline V gene, CDR1 is SQVTM and CDR2 is ANQGSEA. From its cysteine to its phenylalanine, the CDR3 spans 12 amino acids. The entry retains the CDR3 DNA only, 36 bases that are in frame from base 1. Trimming accounts for 4 bases at V and 1 base at J, while the number of junction bases matched to no gene is 1. Of note for this clone: Its antigen specificity is not known. No per-base quality is available; no much larger clone lies one base away. Other DNA sequences within the sample encode an identical CDR3.

Receptor libraries were prepared by the immunoSEQ multiplex PCR assay. To provide template for TCR sequencing, every sample had RNA extracted and reverse transcribed into cDNA. SuperScript III was used for first-strand cDNA synthesis, primed with a 2:1 mix of oligo-dT and random hexamers. A synthetic immune receptor repertoire was used to measure amplification bias, and any remaining bias was corrected computationally. The paper's processing steps were these. Raw reads were preprocessed to remove errors, and CDR3 was defined by IMGT conventions from the conserved cysteine to phenylalanine. To get clonality, Shannon entropy was normalized by log2 of the number of productive unique TCRs and the result was subtracted from 1. CD4 or CD8 identity of scalp clones was inferred by cross-referencing scalp TCRbeta sequences with sorted blood CD4 and CD8 repertoires. The table comes from immuneACCESS by way of TCRdb, which keeps in-frame sequences with V and J called. Part of the clones is missing from these tables; in studies checked, under half for an unresolved V gene and the rest for unknown reasons. The DNA was the basis for D and trimming; V, J and clone size are from that table. The sample table holds roughly 250,000 clones, of which around 67% were seen once. The top ten constitute approximately 1.2% of the sample.

The receptor was isolated from a human donor with alopecia areata. Here the sequenced sample was CD4+ T cells sorted from blood, taken at week 0. The chain employs TRBV29-1 and TRBJ2-7; TRBD1 agrees with 7 junctional bases. CDR3 reads: CSVGDSSYEQYF. DNA sequence: TGCAGCGTTGGGGACAGTTCCTACGAGCAGTACTTC.